This T cell receptor beta chain was identified in a study of blood T cell repertoires in COVID-19. The authors' processing: The authors estimated nucleated cell counts from reference gene primer amplification. Generated by immunoSEQ multiplex PCR, the TCRdb table keeps only in-frame clones and is missing some. The DNA gave D and trimming, while V, J and clone size come from that table. The sample has about 250,000 clones; 65% to 90% are singletons. This study enrolled people aged 18 to 89 from about two dozen US geographic areas. Sequencing was performed on PBMCs or T cells enriched from blood (not recorded which). The sequence derives from a man aged 18 to 30 who had recovered from COVID-19.

The CDR3 sequence is CASSTERGGVSETQYF. The CDR3 DNA reads as TGTGCCAGCAGTACCGAGCGGGGGGGGGTCTCAGAGACCCAGTACTTC. This chain connects TRBV2 to TRBJ2-5, with 10 bases identical to TRBD2. This CDR3 has 16 residues. The V gene end was trimmed by 5 bases and the J gene end by 4 bases; junction bases not matched to a gene: 10. Germline values: CDR1 SNHLY, CDR2 FYNNEI.